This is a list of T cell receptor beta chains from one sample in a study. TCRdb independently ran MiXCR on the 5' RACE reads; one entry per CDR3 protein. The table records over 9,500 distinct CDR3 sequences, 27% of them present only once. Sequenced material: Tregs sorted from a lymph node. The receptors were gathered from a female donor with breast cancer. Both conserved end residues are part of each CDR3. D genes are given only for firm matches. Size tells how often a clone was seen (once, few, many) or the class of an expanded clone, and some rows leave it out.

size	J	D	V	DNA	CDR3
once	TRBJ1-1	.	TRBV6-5	TGTGCCAGCAGTTACAGTACCATGGGCACTGAAGCTCCCTTT	CASSYSTMGTEAPF
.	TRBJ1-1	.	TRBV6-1	TGTGCCAGCAGGGACATCACTGAAGCTTTCTTT	CASRDITEAFF
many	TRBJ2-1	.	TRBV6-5	TGTGCCAGCAGCCTAACTACCTGGGGCAATGAGCAGTTCTTC	CASSLTTWGNEQFF
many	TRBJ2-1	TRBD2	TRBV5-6	TGTGCCAGCAGACTCGGACTAGCCTGGGTCAATGAGCAGTTCTTC	CASRLGLAWVNEQFF
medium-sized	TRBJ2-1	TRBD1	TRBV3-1	TGTGCCAGCAGCTCGAGACAGGGCGGCAATGAGCAGTTCTTC	CASSSRQGGNEQFF
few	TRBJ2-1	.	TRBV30	TGTGCCTGGAGTTTGGTAGTCTTCCATGAGCAGTTCTTC	CAWSLVVFHEQFF
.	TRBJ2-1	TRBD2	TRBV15	TGTGCCACCAGCAGGAAACGACTAGCTGAGCAGTTCTTC	CATSRKRLAEQFF
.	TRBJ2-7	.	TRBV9	TGTGCCAGCAGCGTAGGACAGCCCTACGAGCAGTACTTC	CASSVGQPYEQYF
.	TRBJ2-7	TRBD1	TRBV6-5	TGTGCCAGCAGTTATTCGACGACAGGGGTATCCTACGAGCAGTACTTC	CASSYSTTGVSYEQYF
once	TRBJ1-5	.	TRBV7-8	TGTGCCAGCAGCTTAGTAGGTTATAGCAATCGGCCCCAGCACTTT	CASSLVGYSNRPQHF
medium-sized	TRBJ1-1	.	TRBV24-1	TGTGCCACCAAGTCAGGGGTGGGTGAAGCTTTCTTT	CATKSGVGEAFF